The T cell receptor beta chain under discussion was sequenced for a study of T cells in Graves' hyperthyroidism and ophthalmopathy (dated by TCRdb to between 2017 and 2020). A note on the overall study: Peripheral blood was sampled at the time of initial diagnosis, prior to any treatment. To identify TCR V-J signatures that set the groups apart, the researchers used a discovery cohort of 100 patients, made up of 43 with Graves' ophthalmopathy and about 59 with stable Graves' hyperthyroidism. Whether ophthalmopathy could be predicted prospectively was tested in an independent validation cohort made up of about 20 hyperthyroidism patients plus 17 patients who later progressed to ophthalmopathy. The 95 to 100 discovery patients were randomly divided into training and test sets at a 7:3 ratio. The study also compared thyroid tissue and blood T-cell repertoires from a handful of Graves' hyperthyroidism patients. Once sampling was done, hyperthyroidism patients were given methimazole at a starting dose of 30 mg daily, whereas ophthalmopathy patients were given high-dose intravenous methylprednisolone. According to the paper, TCR Vbeta CDR3 sequencing was carried out on over 130 peripheral blood samples, which came from 40 to 45 ophthalmopathy, about 75 hyperthyroidism and approximately 17 progressor patients. Overall results and qualifications from the work: No statistical method was used to fix the sample size in advance, and group allocation was not hidden from the investigators. During validation, the model predicted progression to ophthalmopathy a median of roughly six months ahead of onset, with almost 71% sensitivity and 72% to 85% specificity. Most expanded thyroid clonotypes (frequency above 0.001) were also detected in blood, a finding suggesting that blood repertoires may reflect thyroid immune responses. A 13 V-J signature model separated ophthalmopathy from stable hyperthyroidism, with 87.88% sensitivity and roughly 81% specificity in cross-validation and 80%/75% in testing.

Stable Graves' hyperthyroidism was defined as no progression to ophthalmopathy during 18 months of follow-up. Hyperthyroidism patients were aged 18 to 65 years and newly diagnosed, with disease duration of less than 2 months. Exclusion was applied to patients with uncontrolled infections, other autoimmune diseases, pregnancy or lactation. Diagnoses were established on the basis of clinical symptoms, serum thyroxine and TRAb, thyroid ultrasound, and orbital computed tomography. Ficoll-Paque density gradient centrifugation was used to isolate PBMCs from about 9.4 ml of fresh peripheral blood. Trizol reagent was used to extract total RNA, and RNA quality was then checked on an Agilent 2100 Bioanalyzer. Per the germline V gene (reference sequence), DFQATT is the CDR1 and SNEGSKA is the CDR2. Clipping removes 3 bases from V and 3 bases from J, with 11 as the unmatched junction base count. The CDR3 runs 15 residues from the cysteine to the phenylalanine. Of all the DNA, just the CDR3 is kept, 45 bases in frame from base 1.

The TCR beta CDR3 regions were amplified from the RNA transcripts. A first-round RT-PCR of the TCR CDR3 used the HTBI primer set with the Qiagen OneStep RT-PCR kit. Libraries were constructed in a second round of multiplex PCR, after which size selection and purification were carried out. Libraries were sequenced paired-end with 100 bp reads on an Illumina HiSeq2000. In the authors' own workflow: SOAPnuke was used to process the raw data, removing reads that contained adapters or uncalled bases, had a mean Phred below 15, or lacked an exact match to the constant primer or identifier. High-quality paired reads were merged with COPE v1.2.5, and unique nucleotide sequences were defined as clonotypes. MiTCR v1.1 was used to align the clonotypes against IMGT TRBV, TRBD and TRBJ reference segments. Only V-J combinations with frequency above 0.0001, covering approximately 99% of repertoires, were analysed. The TCS score was defined as the ratio of F50 (clonal expansion) to E x V (chaos), calculated using BLOSUM62-based TCRdist between CDR3 peptides within each V-J. Welch's t-statistics and random forest reduced roughly 500 V-J features to some 14, which were used in a naive Bayes classifier (R e1071). The raw public data were reprocessed by TCRdb itself: fastp quality trimming at Q25, MiXCR clonotype calling, in-frame beta chains only. Identical CDR3 protein sequences are pooled into one entry, listed with their most common genes and DNA. These V and J calls are TCRdb output, not the study's own analysis. The sample includes roughly 380,000 distinct CDR3 sequences, with approximately 13% observed a single time. The top ten clonotypes cover approximately 11% of the sample.

As regards this clonotype: Its binding antigen is unknown. No base qualities exist here, and no much larger clone lies one base off it.

Sequenced: blood. The chain is assembled from TRBV20-1 and TRBJ2-7; TRBD1 lines up with 7 middle nucleotides. The origin of this receptor is a woman aged 55-70 years with Graves' hyperthyroidism. In nucleotides, the sequence is TGCAGTGCTAGCCAAACGGAAGGGGGCGGCTACGAGCAGTACTTC. Its protein is CSASQTEGGGYEQYF.